The 9 T cell receptor beta chains below all came from one sample that was sequenced in a study of read filtering for tumor transcriptome and immune sequencing. The library was built from around 0.4 ug RNA with molecular barcoded adaptors for alpha/delta and beta/gamma chains. MiXCR was run by TCRdb on the reads, yielding one entry per CDR3 protein. The sample has around 140,000 distinct CDR3 sequences, around 14% seen once. Specimen: a population of CD138-negative cells sorted from bone marrow. All receptors come from a donor aged 40 or older with multiple myeloma.

This clonotype was counted many times. This chain links TRBV27 with TRBJ2-1; D unclear. Trimming shortened V by 2 bases and J by 11 bases, and 10 bases separated the two germline ends. Germline lookup yields CDR1 MNHEY and CDR2 SMNVEV (reference sequence). The CDR3 extends over 12 amino acids. In nucleotides, the CDR3 is TGTGCCAGCAGTTTAACCTCTGGCCAGCAGTTCTTC. This sequence encodes CASSLTSGQQFF.

This clonotype was found many times. This chain uses TRBV24-1 with TRBJ2-1; no firm D call. Germline V gives CDR1 KGHDR, CDR2 SFDVKD. V was clipped by 3 bases and J by 8 bases, with 7 bases between them. The CDR3 length is 12 residues. CDR3 DNA sequence: TGTGCCACCAGTGATACAACCCATGAGCAGTTCTTC. Amino acids: CATSDTTHEQFF.

This clonotype has at least ten counts. V and J are TRBV7-2 and TRBJ1-4, with unresolved D. With 0 bases removed from V and 2 bases from J, the gap between germline ends came to 7 bases. Germline CDR1 and CDR2: SGHTA and FQGNSA. This CDR3 contains 15 residues. CDR3 bases: TGTGCCAGCAGCTTAGCGGGTCGGACTAATGAAAAACTGTTTTTT. Translating it yields CASSLAGRTNEKLFF.

In its sample, this clonotype was seen a few times. This may be a read error, as it is one base from a much larger clone. This chain uses TRBV20-1 with TRBJ2-2, with TRBD1 matching over 7 bases. The CDR3 has 14 amino acids. With V trimmed by 6 bases and J by 4 bases, 8 bases remained unmatched. The germline gives CDR1 DFQATT, CDR2 SNEGSKA (reference sequence). DNA of the CDR3: TGCAGTGCAAGGACAGGTGAGAGCACCGGGGAGCTGTTTTTT. This codes for CSARTGESTGELFF.

This clonotype was seen many times. This chain joins TRBV20-1 and TRBJ2-7; 15 bases agree with TRBD2. CDR3 length equals 20 residues. In germline, CDR1 is DFQATT, CDR2 SNEGSKA (reference sequence). J was trimmed by 3 bases and V by 2 bases; bases with no gene match: 17. Here the CDR3 reads CSARPHPGTSGRRSVYEQYF. In DNA, the CDR3 is TGCAGTGCTAGACCTCATCCCGGGACTAGCGGGAGGCGGTCTGTCTACGAGCAGTACTTC.

This clonotype has ten or more counts. The chain links TRBV20-1 to TRBJ1-2; perhaps TRBD1 as D (5 bases). The CDR3 contains 16 residues. V lost 0 bases and J lost 0, with 14 bases in between. Germline CDR1 is DFQATT and CDR2 is SNEGSKA (reference sequence). This CDR3 reads CSARDRAGRPNYGYTF. The DNA of the CDR3 is TGCAGTGCTAGAGATAGGGCGGGACGCCCTAACTATGGCTACACCTTC.

This clonotype was recorded at least ten times. The J gene is TRBJ2-1, the V gene TRBV19, with D possibly TRBD1 on 6 matching bases. The CDR3 is 13 residues long. Germline assignment: CDR1 LNHDA and CDR2 SQIVND (reference sequence). V shed 7 bases and J shed 7 bases, with 14 bases lying between them. The DNA of the CDR3 is TGTGCCAGTACATCAGGGGCGAGGAATGAGCAGTTCTTC. Residues: CASTSGARNEQFF.

This clonotype was seen at least ten times. V usage is TRBV7-3 and J usage is TRBJ2-1; 7 nucleotides match TRBD2. CDR3 length: 19 amino acids. Unmatched junction bases numbered 22, after V lost 5 bases and J lost 6 bases. Germline lookup yields CDR1 SGHTA and CDR2 FQGTGA. CDR3: CASSQTRASGQIGGNEQFF. Here the CDR3 DNA reads TGTGCCAGCAGCCAAACTCGGGCTAGCGGTCAAATCGGGGGCAATGAGCAGTTCTTC.

This clonotype was detected many times. This chain joins TRBV3-1 and TRBJ2-3; D unclear. The CDR3 extends over 15 amino acids. Trimming removed 4 bases from V and 6 bases from J, with 17 bases in between. Germline assignment: CDR1 LGHDT and CDR2 YNNKEL (reference sequence). CDR3 region: CASSPGFPTEDTQYF. The DNA for the CDR3 is TGTGCCAGCAGCCCCGGGTTTCCTACGGAGGATACGCAGTATTTT.